This is a list of T cell receptor beta chains from one sample in a study of cytomegalovirus exposure and HLA in healthy donors. TCRdb keeps only in-frame clones here, not all; method: immunoSEQ multiplex PCR. The table shows approximately 100,000 clones, with around two thirds occurring only once. Sequenced input: PBMCs. The receptors shown here come from a woman aged 50 to 60 in good health and CMV-seronegative. CDR3s include the opening cysteine and the closing phenylalanine or tryptophan.

V: TRBV6-5
CDR3: CASSHRDTYEQYF

V: TRBV7-2
CDR3: CASSLVVGEGGANVLTF

V: TRBV5-5
CDR3: CASSLVTGALYEQYF

V: TRBV4-3
CDR3: CASSQDRTGPTNYGYTF

V: TRBV6-5
CDR3: CASSQSGTGTYEQYF

V: TRBV11-2
CDR3: CASRRWGGTTDTQYF

V: TRBV28
CDR3: CASVGTSLQETQYF

V: TRBV11-3
CDR3: CASSPQGAGTGELFF

V: TRBV6-6
CDR3: CASSYSRGHAYEQYF

V: TRBV5-1
CDR3: CASSLVAAGGLETQYF

V: TRBV4-2
CDR3: CASSQEAFSGVSSYEQYF

V: TRBV6-1
CDR3: CASSDGGMSNQPQHF

V: TRBV2
CDR3: CASSEGPASGGNEQLF

V: TRBV28
CDR3: CASSRDYNYNEQFF

V: TRBV19
CDR3: CASDSTGTYGYTF

V: TRBV7-2
CDR3: CASSLALSPYEQYF

V: TRBV11-2
CDR3: CASSRGFDRETQYF

V: TRBV29-1
CDR3: CSVPRQTGELFF